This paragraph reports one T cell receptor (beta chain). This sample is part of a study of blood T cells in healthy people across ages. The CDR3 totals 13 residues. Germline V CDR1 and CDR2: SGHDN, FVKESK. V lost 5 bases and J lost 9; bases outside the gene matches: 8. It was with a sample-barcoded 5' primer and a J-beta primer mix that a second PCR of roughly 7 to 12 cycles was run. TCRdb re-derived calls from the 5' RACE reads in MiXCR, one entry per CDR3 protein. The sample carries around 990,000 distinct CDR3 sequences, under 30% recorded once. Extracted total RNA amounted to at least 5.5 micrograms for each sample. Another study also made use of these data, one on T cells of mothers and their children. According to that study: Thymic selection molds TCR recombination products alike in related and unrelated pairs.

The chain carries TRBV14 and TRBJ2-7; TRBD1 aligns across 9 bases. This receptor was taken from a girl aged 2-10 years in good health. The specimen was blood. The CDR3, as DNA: TGTGCCAGCAGCACCGGGACAGGGCAAAGGCAGTACTTC. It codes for CASSTGTGQRQYF. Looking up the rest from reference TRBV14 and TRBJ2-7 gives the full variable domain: EAGVTQFPSHSVIEKGQTVTLRCDPISGHDNLYWYRRVMGKEIKFLLHFVKESKQDESGMPNNRFLAERTGGTYSTLKVQPAELEDSGVYFCASSTGTGQRQYFGPGTRLTVT.